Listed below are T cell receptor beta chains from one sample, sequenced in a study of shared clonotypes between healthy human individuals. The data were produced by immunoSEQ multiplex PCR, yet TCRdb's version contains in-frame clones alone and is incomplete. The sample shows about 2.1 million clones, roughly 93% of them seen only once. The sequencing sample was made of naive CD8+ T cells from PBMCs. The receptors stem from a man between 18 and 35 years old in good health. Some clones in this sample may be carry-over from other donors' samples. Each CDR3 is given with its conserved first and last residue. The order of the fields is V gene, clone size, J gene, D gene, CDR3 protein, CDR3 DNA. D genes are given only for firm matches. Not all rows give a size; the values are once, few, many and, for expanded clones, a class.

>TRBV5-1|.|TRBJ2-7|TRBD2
CASSLRLAGEYEQYF
TGCGCCAGCAGCTTGAGACTAGCGGGAGAATACGAGCAGTACTTC
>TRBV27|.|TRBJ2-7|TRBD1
CASSGTGLYEQYF
TGTGCCAGCAGTGGGACAGGGTTGTACGAGCAGTACTTC
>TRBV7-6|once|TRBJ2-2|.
CASSYTPGVAGELFF
TGTGCCAGCAGCTACACCCCAGGGGTGGCCGGGGAGCTGTTTTTT
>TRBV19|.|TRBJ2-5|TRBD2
CASSLPGVAGETQYF
TGTGCCAGTAGTCTCCCTGGGGTAGCGGGAGAGACCCAGTACTTC
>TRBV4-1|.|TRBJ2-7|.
CASSQGNRDHEQYF
TGCGCCAGCAGCCAAGGTAACAGGGACCACGAGCAGTACTTC
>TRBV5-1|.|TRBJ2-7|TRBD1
CASSLRQGRDGEQYF
TGCGCCAGCAGCCTCCGACAGGGAAGGGACGGCGAGCAGTACTTC
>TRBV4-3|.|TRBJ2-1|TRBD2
CASSQEPPLAQSYNEQFF
TGCGCCAGCAGCCAAGAACCCCCACTAGCGCAATCCTACAATGAGCAGTTCTTC
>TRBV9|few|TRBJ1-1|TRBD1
CASSANRGVNTEAFF
TGTGCCAGCAGCGCGAACAGGGGGGTGAACACTGAAGCTTTCTTT
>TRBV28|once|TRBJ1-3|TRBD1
CASSSRQGLGNTIYF
TGTGCCAGCAGTTCCCGACAGGGATTGGGAAACACCATATATTTT
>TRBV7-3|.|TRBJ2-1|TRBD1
CASSLTGQESMPSYNEQFF
TGTGCCAGCAGCCTCACGGGACAGGAGTCCATGCCCTCCTACAATGAGCAGTTCTTC
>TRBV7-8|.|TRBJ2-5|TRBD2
CASSFSSGRALLETQYF
TGTGCCAGCAGCTTCAGTAGCGGGAGGGCCCTTTTGGAGACCCAGTACTTC
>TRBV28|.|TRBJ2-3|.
CASRITGPTDTQYF
TGTGCCAGCAGGATCACAGGTCCCACAGATACGCAGTATTTT
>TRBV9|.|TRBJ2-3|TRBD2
CASSVEIGGSDTQYF
TGTGCCAGCAGCGTAGAGATCGGGGGGTCAGATACGCAGTATTTT
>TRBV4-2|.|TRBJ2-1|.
CASSQDAPGTVSYNEQFF
TGTGCCAGCAGCCAAGACGCCCCCGGGACTGTATCCTACAATGAGCAGTTCTTC
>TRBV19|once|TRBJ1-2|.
CASRRRDNYGYTF
TGTGCCAGCCGAAGGAGGGATAACTATGGCTACACCTTC
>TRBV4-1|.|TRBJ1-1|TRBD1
CASSHLPGQGHTEAFF
TGCGCCAGCAGCCACCTACCGGGACAGGGACACACTGAAGCTTTCTTT
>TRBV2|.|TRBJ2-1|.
CASSEAGAAEHNEQFF
TGTGCCAGCAGTGAAGCTGGGGCGGCCGAGCACAATGAGCAGTTCTTC
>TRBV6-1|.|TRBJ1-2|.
CASSEDSNANYGYTF
TGTGCCAGCAGTGAGGACAGCAATGCTAACTATGGCTACACCTTC
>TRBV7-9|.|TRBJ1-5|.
CASSLRSRGNNQPQHF
TGTGCCAGCAGCCTCCGTTCCAGGGGTAACAATCAGCCCCAGCATTTT
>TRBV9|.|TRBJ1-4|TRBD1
CASSALGQGDEKLFF
TGTGCCAGCAGCGCTCTGGGACAGGGCGATGAAAAACTGTTTTTT
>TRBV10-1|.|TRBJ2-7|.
CASISQDLMGSPYEQYF
TGCGCCAGCATTTCCCAGGACTTGATGGGGTCCCCCTACGAGCAGTACTTC
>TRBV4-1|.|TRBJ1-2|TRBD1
CASSQDTRTGAYGYTF
TGCGCCAGCAGCCAAGATACAAGGACAGGGGCCTATGGCTACACCTTC
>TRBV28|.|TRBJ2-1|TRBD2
CASRLAGTYNEQFF
TGTGCCAGCAGACTAGCGGGGACCTACAATGAGCAGTTCTTC
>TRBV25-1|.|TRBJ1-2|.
CASSEYSTGISSNYGYTF
TGTGCCAGCAGTGAATATAGCACAGGGATTTCTTCTAACTATGGCTACACCTTC
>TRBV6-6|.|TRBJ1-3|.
CASRPVGAGNTIYF
TGTGCCAGCAGGCCTGTAGGGGCTGGAAACACCATATATTTT
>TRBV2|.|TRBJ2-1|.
CASSEALQVYNEQFF
TGTGCCAGCAGTGAAGCGCTTCAGGTATACAATGAGCAGTTCTTC
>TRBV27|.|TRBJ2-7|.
CASRKNGVYEQYF
TGTGCCAGCAGAAAGAACGGGGTCTACGAGCAGTACTTC
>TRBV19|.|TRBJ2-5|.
CASSIRLAWETQYF
TGTGCCAGTAGTATAAGGCTAGCCTGGGAGACCCAGTACTTC
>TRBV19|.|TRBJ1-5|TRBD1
CASSIWGQGNQPQHF
TGTGCCAGTAGTATATGGGGACAGGGCAATCAGCCCCAGCATTTT
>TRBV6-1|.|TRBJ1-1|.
CASSGFLGQKNTEAFF
TGTGCCAGCAGTGGCTTCCTCGGACAGAAGAACACTGAAGCTTTCTTT
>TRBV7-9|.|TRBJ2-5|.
CASKKDLVDTQYF
TGTGCCAGCAAAAAAGACCTGGTCGACACCCAGTACTTC
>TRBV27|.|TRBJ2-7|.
CASSLIASGPSYEQYF
TGTGCCAGCAGTTTAATTGCCAGCGGGCCTTCCTACGAGCAGTACTTC
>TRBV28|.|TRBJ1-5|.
CASRQQFLRQPQHF
TGTGCCAGCAGACAACAGTTTCTCCGGCAGCCCCAGCATTTT
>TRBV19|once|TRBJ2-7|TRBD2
CASSGGLAGATPYEQYF
TGTGCCAGTAGTGGGGGACTAGCGGGAGCTACACCTTACGAGCAGTACTTC
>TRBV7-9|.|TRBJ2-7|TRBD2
CASSSRPGGEQYF
TGTGCCAGCAGCTCCCGCCCGGGAGGCGAGCAGTACTTC
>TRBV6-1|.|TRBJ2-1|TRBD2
CASSAREIAGNNEQFF
TGTGCCAGCAGTGCCCGGGAAATAGCGGGAAACAATGAGCAGTTCTTC
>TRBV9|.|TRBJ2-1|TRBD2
CASSESGTSAGRGNEQFF
TGTGCCAGCAGCGAATCCGGGACTAGCGCTGGGAGGGGAAATGAGCAGTTCTTC
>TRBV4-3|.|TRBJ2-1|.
CASSQAVAGEGYEQFF
TGCGCCAGCAGCCAAGCGGTAGCCGGAGAAGGCTATGAGCAGTTCTTC
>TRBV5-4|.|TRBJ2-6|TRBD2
CASSTSFLREGPPGANVLTF
TGTGCCAGCAGCACATCCTTTTTGCGGGAGGGTCCCCCTGGGGCCAACGTCCTGACTTTC
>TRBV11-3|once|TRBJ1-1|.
CASSLGTGQGTEAFF
TGTGCCAGCAGCTTGGGGACCGGTCAAGGCACTGAAGCTTTCTTT
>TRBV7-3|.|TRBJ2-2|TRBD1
CASSLRPGQGNAGELFF
TGTGCCAGCAGCTTGAGACCGGGACAGGGGAACGCCGGGGAGCTGTTTTTT